This T cell receptor beta chain was identified in a study of OX40 agonist ivuxolimab in advanced cancers. General observations from the study: Expansion of clones was among the lowest in partial responders at 0.1-3.0 mg/kg.

Germline CDR1 SGHDT, CDR2 YYEEEE. The CDR3 sequence is 14 residues long. J lost 6 bases, V lost 3 bases, and 3 bases had no gene match. Sequencing was performed with immunoSEQ multiplex PCR; in TCRdb, only in-frame clones are kept and a portion is missing. Among roughly 95,000 clones listed, just over 85% were seen once. Comments on this clone: Its antigen is not known.

The clonotype was recovered from an adult with an advanced solid tumor such as melanoma, head and neck, liver or kidney cancer. The sample in question was CD4+ or CD8+ T cells sorted from blood, obtained in a trial of the OX40 agonist ivuxolimab. The J gene is TRBJ2-7, the V gene TRBV5-6, with TRBD2 matching over 13 bases. The CDR3 DNA is TGTGCCAGCAGCTGGGGACTAGCGGGACGCGAGCAGTACTTC. It specifies CASSWGLAGREQYF.